These 10 T cell receptor beta chains came from one sample sequenced in a study of tumor and adjacent non-tumor tissue in lung cancer. Three rounds of nested PCR, following a modified ARM-PCR protocol, produced the TCRbeta library. TCRdb analysed the multiplex PCR reads with MiXCR anew, one entry per CDR3 protein. The repertoire includes about 50,000 distinct CDR3 sequences, 74% of them detected once, and about 23% sits in the top ten. This sample's RNA came from whole unsorted tissue. This non-tumor lung sample came from over 3 cm beyond the tumor edge. Sequenced: distant non-tumor lung tissue. The receptors come from a woman aged 55-70 years with non-small cell lung cancer.

This clonotype is large in the sample. V usage is TRBV11-2 and J usage is TRBJ2-7; 7 bases match TRBD1. Losses at the gene ends were 4 bases for V and 0 bases for J; bases not matched to a gene: 15. Germline V CDR1 and CDR2: SGHAT, FQNNGV. CDR3 length equals 18 residues. Written as DNA, the CDR3 is TGTGCCAGCAGCTCGGCCGGGACAGTGTATCAAGTCTCCTACGAGCAGTACTTC. Protein product: CASSSAGTVYQVSYEQYF.

This clonotype was seen once. The chain joins TRBV11-1 to TRBJ2-2, with 9 bases matching TRBD1. Per germline, CDR1 SGHAT and CDR2 FQDESV (reference sequence). The CDR3 sequence is 16 residues long. The CDR3 DNA is TGTGGTAACAGCGCCTGGACAGGGGTGAACACCGGGGAGCTGTTTTTT. Protein sequence: CGNSAWTGVNTGELFF. The full variable domain, with the rest looked up from reference TRBV11-1 and TRBJ2-2, is EAEVAQSPRYKITEKSQAVAFWCDPISGHATLYWYRQILGQGPELLVQFQDESVVDDSQLPKDRFSAERLKGVDSTLKIQPAELGDSAMYLCGNSAWTGVNTGELFFGEGSRLTVL.

On this clonotype itself: The germline gene is not matched at one end of the junction; a read error may be the cause. The chain uses TRBV4-3 and TRBJ2-6; the D is unclear. Germline V lookup: CDR1 LGHNA, CDR2 YSLEER. The CDR3 sequence is 15 residues long. CDR3 DNA: TGCGCCAACAGCCAAGGTACAGCTGGGGCCAACGTCCTGACTTTC. Protein product: CANSQGTAGANVLTF.

About this clonotype itself: A single base separates this from a much larger clone, so it may be a read error. The J gene is TRBJ2-3, the V gene TRBV30; D remains unclear. This CDR3 has 14 residues. V lost 1 base to trimming and J lost 1 base, with 9 bases between them. Germline V CDR1 and CDR2: GTSNPN, SVGIG (reference sequence). CDR3: CAWSAGIRTDTQYF. In nucleotides, the CDR3 is TGTGCCTGGAGTGCTGGCATCCGCACAGATACGCAGTATTTT.

Turning to this clonotype: Since no conserved phenylalanine or tryptophan closes the CDR3, a read error is the likely cause. This chain joins TRBV12-3 or TRBV12-4 and TRBJ2-3, with D maybe TRBD2 (6 bases). V was cut by 4 bases and J by 3 bases, with 17 bases left in between. This CDR3 region has 16 residues. The CDR3 region is CASSSTGRGATDTQYY. The CDR3 DNA reads as TGTGCCAGCAGTTCGACCGGGAGAGGGGCGACAGATACGCAGTATTAT.

Comments on this clonotype: An end of the junction differs from the germline gene, which may be a read error. The chain is built from TRBV4-3 and TRBJ2-5, with 7 bases fitting TRBD2. The germline CDR1 and CDR2 sequences are LGHNA and YSLEER. The CDR3 is 15 residues long. For the CDR3, the DNA is TGCGCCAGCAGCCAAGGCCGCGGGGGTTCAGAGACCCGGTACTTC. This codes for CASSQGRGGSETRYF.

Concerning this clonotype: At one end the junction does not follow the germline gene, possibly because of a read error. The chain has TRBV4-3 and TRBJ1-1, with 7 bases aligning to TRBD1. The CDR3 extends over 16 amino acids. Germline loops: CDR1 LGHNA, CDR2 YSLEER. In nucleotides, the CDR3 is TGTGCCAGCAGGCCACGAAGGACAGGATATGGCATTGAAGCTTTCTTT. Protein sequence: CASRPRRTGYGIEAFF.

Here the CDR3 reads CASSLETGTYNSPLHF. The CDR3 bases are TGTGCCAGCAGCTTGGAGACAGGGACTTATAATTCACCCCTCCACTTT. The rearrangement links TRBV7-2 to TRBJ1-6, with 7 bases matching TRBD1. Germline loops: CDR1 SGHTA, CDR2 FQGNSA. CDR3 length equals 16 residues. With 3 bases clipped from V and 4 bases from J, the junction kept 6 bases outside the gene matches.

This clonotype was observed a handful of times. The gene calls are TRBV5-1 and TRBJ2-2; D might be TRBD2 (6 bases). Germline assignment: CDR1 SGHRS and CDR2 YFSETQ. The V end lost 2 bases, the J end lost 1 base, and 9 bases lay between the germline ends. The CDR3 is 15 amino acids. The CDR3 DNA reads as TGCGCCAGCAGCTTCGGCGGGGTGAACACCGGGGAGCTGTTTTTT. This translates into CASSFGGVNTGELFF.

A single count supports this clonotype. A junction boundary mismatches the germline segment, possibly from a read error. CDR3 bases: TGCAGCGTTGATCATCCAGTGCTCGATGAGCAGTCCTTC. The encoded protein is CSVDHPVLDEQSF. The V gene is TRBV29-1, the J gene TRBJ2-1; D is undetermined. Germline V gives CDR1 SQVTM, CDR2 ANQGSEA. CDR3 length equals 13 residues.